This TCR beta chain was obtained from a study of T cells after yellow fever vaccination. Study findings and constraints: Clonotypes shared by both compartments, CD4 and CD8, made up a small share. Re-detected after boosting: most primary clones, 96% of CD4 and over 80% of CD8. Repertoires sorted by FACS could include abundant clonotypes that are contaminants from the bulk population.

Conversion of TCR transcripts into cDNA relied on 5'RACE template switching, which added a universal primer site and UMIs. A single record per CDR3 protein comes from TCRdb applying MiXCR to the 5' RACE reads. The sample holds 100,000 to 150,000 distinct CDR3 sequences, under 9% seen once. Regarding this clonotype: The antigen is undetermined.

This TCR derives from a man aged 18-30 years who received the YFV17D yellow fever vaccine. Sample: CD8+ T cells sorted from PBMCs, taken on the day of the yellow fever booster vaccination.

The CDR3 DNA reads TGTGCCAGCTCACCAGGGGTAAGACAGAAGATTGCCGGGGAGCTGTTTTTT. Translated, it gives CASSPGVRQKIAGELFF. The gene calls are TRBV18 and TRBJ2-2; maybe TRBD1 (5 bases). The CDR3 totals 17 residues. V dropped 2 bases and J dropped 6 bases, with 19 bases sitting between them. Germline V gene sequence: CDR1 KGHSH, CDR2 LQKENI.